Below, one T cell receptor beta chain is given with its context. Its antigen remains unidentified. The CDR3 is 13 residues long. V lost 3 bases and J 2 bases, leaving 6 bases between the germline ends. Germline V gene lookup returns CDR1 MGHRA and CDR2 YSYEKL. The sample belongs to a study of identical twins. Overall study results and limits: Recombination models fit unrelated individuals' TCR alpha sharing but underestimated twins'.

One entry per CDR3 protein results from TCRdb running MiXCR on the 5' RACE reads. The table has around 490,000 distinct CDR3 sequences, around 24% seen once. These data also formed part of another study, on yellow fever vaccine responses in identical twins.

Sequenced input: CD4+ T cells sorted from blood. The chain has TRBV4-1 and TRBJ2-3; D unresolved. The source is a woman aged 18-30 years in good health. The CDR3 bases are TGCGCCAGCAGCCAGCCTAACACAGATACGCAGTATTTT. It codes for CASSQPNTDTQYF.